A selection of T cell receptor beta chains follows, all from one sample in a study of blood T cell repertoires in COVID-19. Clones were read by immunoSEQ multiplex PCR, and TCRdb kept only the in-frame ones, dropping some. The sample has 32,000 or so clones, around 87% seen once; the top ten hold 50% to 70%. The sequencing sample was made of peripheral blood. The receptors were gathered from a man between 65 and 85 years old with acute or convalescent COVID-19. Each CDR3 is given with its conserved first and last residue. A D gene is named only where the DNA matches it firmly. Some rows have no size entry. The others give once, few or many, or a class for an expanded clone.

D,V,J,size,DNA,CDR3
TRBD2,TRBV7-2,TRBJ2-7,few,TGTGCCAGCAGCTTAGACGTAGCGGGGGCCTCCTACGAGCAGTACTTC,CASSLDVAGASYEQYF
.,TRBV5-8,TRBJ2-1,few,TGTGCCAGCAGCAACAGTAATGAGCAGTTCTTC,CASSNSNEQFF
.,TRBV6-2/TRBV6-3,TRBJ1-2,medium-sized,TGTGCCAGCAGTGGACAGCGGACTCCGTATGGCTACACCTTC,CASSGQRTPYGYTF
.,TRBV16,TRBJ2-2,.,TGTGCCAGCAGACGACTTAACACCGGGGAGCTGTTTTTT,CASRRLNTGELFF
.,TRBV12-3/TRBV12-4,TRBJ1-2,.,TGTGCCAGCGGGCTTGGGGGGGGCGATGGCTACACCTTC,CASGLGGGDGYTF
TRBD1,TRBV6-5,TRBJ1-5,.,TGTGCCAGCAGTTACACCGGACAGGGCCACCAGCCCCAGCATTTT,CASSYTGQGHQPQHF
TRBD1,TRBV12-3/TRBV12-4,TRBJ2-1,many,TGTGCCAGCAGTTGGGACAGGGGCAATGAGCAGTTCTTC,CASSWDRGNEQFF
TRBD1,TRBV5-4,TRBJ2-7,.,TGTGCCAGCAGCTTCAGTGACAGGGGAGGCGAGCAGTACTTC,CASSFSDRGGEQYF
.,TRBV18,TRBJ1-4,.,TGTGCCAGCTCAGATCCTAATGAGGTGGGAAAACTGTTTTTT,CASSDPNEVGKLFF
.,TRBV7-9,TRBJ1-4,.,TGTGCCAGCAGCTTATTATCGGGAGGTTCCGGGGGGAAACTGTTTTTT,CASSLLSGGSGGKLFF
.,TRBV7-2,TRBJ2-7,.,TGTGCCAGCAGTCCACAGGGTAGCTCCTACGAGCAGTACTTC,CASSPQGSSYEQYF
TRBD1,TRBV7-2,TRBJ1-2,.,TGTGCCAGCAGCTACCAAGGGGGACAGGGGGCGAGTATAGGCTATGGCTACACCTTC,CASSYQGGQGASIGYGYTF
.,TRBV7-2,TRBJ1-6,once,TGTGCCAGCAGCAGGGGGAGCTATAATTCACCCCTCCACTTT,CASSRGSYNSPLHF
TRBD2,TRBV6-5,TRBJ2-2,.,TGTGCCAGCAGTCCTAGCGGGACCCCCACCGGGGAGCTGTTTTTT,CASSPSGTPTGELFF
.,TRBV7-9,TRBJ2-5,.,TGTGCCAGCAGCTTAACAAACCAAGAGACCCAGTACTTC,CASSLTNQETQYF
.,TRBV19,TRBJ1-5,.,TGTGCCAGTAGTATATCCGACAGCCAGCCCCAGCATTTT,CASSISDSQPQHF
.,TRBV6-5,TRBJ1-2,.,TGTGCCAGCAGTTTACAGGGAAACTATGGCTACACCTTC,CASSLQGNYGYTF
TRBD1,TRBV9,TRBJ1-4,.,TGTGCCAGCAACCCCGGGACAGGGACAGAAAAACTGTTTTTT,CASNPGTGTEKLFF
.,TRBV7-2,TRBJ1-6,.,TGTGCCAGCAGCTTAGCACAGGTCGAGACACCCCTCCACTTT,CASSLAQVETPLHF
TRBD1,TRBV6-6,TRBJ1-1,.,TGTGCCAGCAGCCGACAGGGGCACACTGAAGCTTTCTTT,CASSRQGHTEAFF
.,TRBV27,TRBJ2-3,once,TGTGCCAGCAGTTTAGGGCGGGGCGGAACAGATACGCAGTATTTT,CASSLGRGGTDTQYF
TRBD2,TRBV2,TRBJ2-3,.,TGTGCCAGCAGTGGACGGGGGGGCACAGATACGCAGTATTTT,CASSGRGGTDTQYF
TRBD1,TRBV5-1,TRBJ2-3,once,TGCGCCAGCAGCACACCACAGGGGGCCAGCACAGATACGCAGTATTTT,CASSTPQGASTDTQYF
TRBD1,TRBV10-3,TRBJ2-5,.,TGTGCCATCAGCCTGGACAGGGGATCAGAGACCCAGTACTTC,CAISLDRGSETQYF
TRBD2,TRBV11-3,TRBJ2-7,once,TGTGCCAGCAGCCCAATAGCGGGACAAGCGGCCGAGCAGTACTTC,CASSPIAGQAAEQYF
TRBD2,TRBV28,TRBJ2-1,.,TGTGCCAGCAGTCCGCCGGGACTAGCGGGAGTCAATGAGCAGTTCTTC,CASSPPGLAGVNEQFF
TRBD2,TRBV7-9,TRBJ2-3,.,TGTGCCAGCAGGCATAGCGGGAGACAAGATACGCAGTATTTT,CASRHSGRQDTQYF
.,TRBV7-9,TRBJ2-3,.,TGTGCCAGCAGCGCGGAGACAGATACGCAGTATTTT,CASSAETDTQYF
.,TRBV24-1,TRBJ2-3,.,TGTGCCACCAGTAGGACTCTGGGAGATACGCAGTATTTT,CATSRTLGDTQYF
.,TRBV19,TRBJ1-1,.,TGTGCCACTAAGCAGAACACTGAAGCTTTCTTT,CATKQNTEAFF
TRBD1,TRBV4-2,TRBJ1-3,.,TGTGCCAGCAGCCGAGGGACAGGGGAAGGAAACACCATATATTTT,CASSRGTGEGNTIYF
.,TRBV6-2/TRBV6-3,TRBJ1-2,many,.,CASSSSYMGGNYGYTF
.,TRBV6-4,TRBJ1-1,.,TGTGCCAGCAGCCCCGGGGAATGGAACACTGAAGCTTTCTTT,CASSPGEWNTEAFF
.,TRBV2,TRBJ1-4,.,TGTGCCAGCAGTGGCCCCAGGACTTGGACTAATGAAAAACTGTTTTTT,CASSGPRTWTNEKLFF
.,TRBV7-8,TRBJ1-3,.,TGTGCCAGCAGCCTCCCCACCGGAGGCTCTGGAAACACCATATATTTT,CASSLPTGGSGNTIYF
.,TRBV5-1,TRBJ2-5,.,TGCGCCAGCAGCATACAGGGCCCCCAAGAGACCCAGTACTTC,CASSIQGPQETQYF
.,TRBV12-3/TRBV12-4,TRBJ1-5,.,TGTGCCAGCAGTGCCTACGAGAATCAGCCCCAGCATTTT,CASSAYENQPQHF
.,TRBV6-5,TRBJ1-4,.,TGTGCCAGCAGTTACTCGAGCGGGTCTAATGAAAAACTGTTTTTT,CASSYSSGSNEKLFF
.,TRBV15,TRBJ2-4,.,TGTGCCACCAGCATTAGGACTGGGGACATTCAGTACTTC,CATSIRTGDIQYF
TRBD2,TRBV10-3,TRBJ2-7,.,TGTGCCATCAGTGAGCCTAGCGGTACCTACGAGCAGTACTTC,CAISEPSGTYEQYF
.,TRBV6-5,TRBJ2-7,once,TGTGCCAGCAGTTACAGACGGACAGAGACCTACGAGCAGTACTTC,CASSYRRTETYEQYF
TRBD2,TRBV19,TRBJ2-7,.,TGTGCCAGTAGCCCAGCGGGGGACCACTACGAGCAGTACTTC,CASSPAGDHYEQYF
TRBD1,TRBV9,TRBJ2-5,once,TGTGCCAGCAGCTTTACAGGGGAAGAGACCCAGTACTTC,CASSFTGEETQYF
TRBD1,TRBV2,TRBJ1-6,.,TGTGCCAGCCGTCCTTCCCCCGGGACAGGGTCAATTCCAGTTGCACCCCTCCACTTT,CASRPSPGTGSIPVAPLHF
TRBD1,TRBV5-1,TRBJ1-1,.,TGCGCCAGCAAGTCCCAGGGGGCGCTGGGCACTGAAGCTTTCTTT,CASKSQGALGTEAFF